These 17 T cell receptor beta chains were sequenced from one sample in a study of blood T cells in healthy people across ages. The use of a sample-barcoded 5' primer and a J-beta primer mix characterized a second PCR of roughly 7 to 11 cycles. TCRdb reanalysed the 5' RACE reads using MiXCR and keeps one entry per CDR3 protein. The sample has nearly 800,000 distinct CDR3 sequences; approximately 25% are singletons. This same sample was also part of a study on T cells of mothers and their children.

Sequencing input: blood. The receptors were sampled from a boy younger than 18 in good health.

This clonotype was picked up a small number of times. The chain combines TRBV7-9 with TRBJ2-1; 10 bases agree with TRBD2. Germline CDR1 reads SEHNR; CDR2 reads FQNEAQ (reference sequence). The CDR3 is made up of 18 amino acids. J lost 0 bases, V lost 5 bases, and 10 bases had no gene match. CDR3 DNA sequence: TGTGCCAGCAGCCCTCGGGGACTAGCGCTAAGCTCCTACAATGAGCAGTTCTTC. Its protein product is CASSPRGLALSSYNEQFF.

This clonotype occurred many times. CDR3 sequence (DNA): TGTGCCAGCAGTGAATGGGCCAGGGAGGCCTACGAGCAGTACTTC. This translates into CASSEWAREAYEQYF. The chain is built from TRBV6-1 and TRBJ2-7, with D possibly matching TRBD2 (6 bases). V lost 2 bases, J lost 2 bases, and 13 bases lay in between. The germline V gene encodes CDR1 MNHNS and CDR2 SASEGT. The CDR3 consists of 15 residues.

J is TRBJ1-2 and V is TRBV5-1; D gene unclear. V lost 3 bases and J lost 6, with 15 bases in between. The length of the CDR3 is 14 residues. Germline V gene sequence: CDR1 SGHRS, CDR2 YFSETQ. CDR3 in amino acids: CASSSGERFDGYTF. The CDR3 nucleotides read TGCGCCAGCAGCTCCGGGGAGAGATTCGATGGCTACACCTTC.

The CDR3 here is CASSLGRVGLHEQYF. For the CDR3, the DNA is TGTGCCAGCAGTTTAGGTAGGGTTGGCTTACACGAGCAGTACTTC. The chain joins TRBV12-3 or TRBV12-4 to TRBJ2-7; no clear D. Deletions cut 1 base from V and 5 bases from J, with 15 bases between. This CDR3 region has 15 residues.

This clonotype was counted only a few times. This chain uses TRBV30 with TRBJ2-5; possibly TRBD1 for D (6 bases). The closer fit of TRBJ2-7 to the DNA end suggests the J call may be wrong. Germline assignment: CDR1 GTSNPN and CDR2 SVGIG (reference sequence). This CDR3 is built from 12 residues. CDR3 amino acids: CAWEARGYEQYF. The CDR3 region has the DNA TGTGCCTGGGAGGCCAGGGGCTACGAGCAGTACTTC.

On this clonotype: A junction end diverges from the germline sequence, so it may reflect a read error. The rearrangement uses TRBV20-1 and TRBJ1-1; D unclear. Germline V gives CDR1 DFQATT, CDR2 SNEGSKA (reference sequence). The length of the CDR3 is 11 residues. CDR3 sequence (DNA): TGCAGTGCTAGAGACGGTCCTCCTTTCTACTTT. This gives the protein CSARDGPPFYF.

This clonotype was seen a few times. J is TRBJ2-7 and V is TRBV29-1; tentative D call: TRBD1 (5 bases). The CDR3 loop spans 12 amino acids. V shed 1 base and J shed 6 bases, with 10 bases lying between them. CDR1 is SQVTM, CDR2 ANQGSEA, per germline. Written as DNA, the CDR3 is TGCAGCGTTGAAGGGGCAGGGCTCGAGCAGTACTTC. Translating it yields CSVEGAGLEQYF.

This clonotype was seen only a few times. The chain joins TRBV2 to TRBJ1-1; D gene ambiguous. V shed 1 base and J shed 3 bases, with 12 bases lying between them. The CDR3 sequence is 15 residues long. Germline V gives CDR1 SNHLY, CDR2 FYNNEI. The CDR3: CASSEEGRMDTEAFF. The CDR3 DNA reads TGTGCCAGCAGTGAAGAGGGCCGTATGGACACTGAAGCTTTCTTT.

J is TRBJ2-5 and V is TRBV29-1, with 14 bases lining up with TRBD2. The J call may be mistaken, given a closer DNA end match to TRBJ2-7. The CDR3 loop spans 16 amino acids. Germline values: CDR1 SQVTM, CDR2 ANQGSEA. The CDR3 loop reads CSVDGLAGGPAHEQYF. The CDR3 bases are TGCAGCGTTGACGGACTAGCGGGAGGTCCTGCTCACGAGCAGTACTTC.

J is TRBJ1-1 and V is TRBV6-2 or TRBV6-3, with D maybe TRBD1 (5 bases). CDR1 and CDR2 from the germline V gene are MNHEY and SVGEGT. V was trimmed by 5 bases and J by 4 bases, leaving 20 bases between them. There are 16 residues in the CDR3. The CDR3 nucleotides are TGTGCCAGCAGTCCGGCAACAGGAGCGAAGGGCACTGAAGCTTTCTTT. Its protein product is CASSPATGAKGTEAFF.

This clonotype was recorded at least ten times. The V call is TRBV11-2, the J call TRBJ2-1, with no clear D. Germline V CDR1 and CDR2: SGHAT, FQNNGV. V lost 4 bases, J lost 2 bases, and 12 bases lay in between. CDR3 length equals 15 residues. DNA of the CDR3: TGTGCCAGCAGCTCCTTGGCAGGTCCCTACAATGAGCAGTTCTTC. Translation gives CASSSLAGPYNEQFF.

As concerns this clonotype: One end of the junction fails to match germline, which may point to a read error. For the CDR3, the DNA is TGTGCCAGCAGCCCCACCCTAGCGGTGACCTACGGGCAGTACTTC. Residues: CASSPTLAVTYGQYF. The chain carries TRBV5-5 and TRBJ2-7; 7 positions agree with TRBD2. The CDR3 is made up of 15 amino acids. The germline V gene encodes CDR1 SGHKS and CDR2 YYEKEE (reference sequence).

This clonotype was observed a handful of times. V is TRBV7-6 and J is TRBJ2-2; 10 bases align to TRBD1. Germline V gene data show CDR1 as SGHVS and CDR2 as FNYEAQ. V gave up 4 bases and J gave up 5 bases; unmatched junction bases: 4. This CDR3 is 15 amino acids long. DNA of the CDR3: TGTGCCAGCAGCTGGGACAGGGGTGGTACCGGGGAGCTGTTTTTT. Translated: CASSWDRGGTGELFF.

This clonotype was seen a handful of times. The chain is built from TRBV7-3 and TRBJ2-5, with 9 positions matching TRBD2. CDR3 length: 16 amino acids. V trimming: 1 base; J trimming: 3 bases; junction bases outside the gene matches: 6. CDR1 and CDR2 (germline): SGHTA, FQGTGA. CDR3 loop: CASSLRAGGPEETQYF. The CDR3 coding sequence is TGTGCCAGCAGCTTAAGGGCGGGAGGGCCGGAAGAGACCCAGTACTTC.

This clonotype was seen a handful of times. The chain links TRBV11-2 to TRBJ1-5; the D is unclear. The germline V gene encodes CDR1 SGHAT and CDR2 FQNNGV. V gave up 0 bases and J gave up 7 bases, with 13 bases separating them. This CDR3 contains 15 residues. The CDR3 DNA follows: TGTGCCAGCAGCTTAGATTCGGGAGCTGGGCAGCCCCAGCATTTT. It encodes CASSLDSGAGQPQHF. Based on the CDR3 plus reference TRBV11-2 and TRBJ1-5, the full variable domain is EAGVAQSPRYKIIEKRQSVAFWCNPISGHATLYWYQQILGQGPKLLIQFQNNGVVDDSQLPKDRFSAERLKGVDSTLKIQPAKLEDSAVYLCASSLDSGAGQPQHFGDGTRLSIL.

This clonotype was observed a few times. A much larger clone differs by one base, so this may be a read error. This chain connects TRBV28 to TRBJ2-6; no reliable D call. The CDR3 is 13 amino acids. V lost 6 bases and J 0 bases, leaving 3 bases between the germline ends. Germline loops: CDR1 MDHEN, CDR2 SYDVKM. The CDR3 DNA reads TGTGCCAGCAGGTTCTCTGGGGCCAACGTCCTGACTTTC. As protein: CASRFSGANVLTF.

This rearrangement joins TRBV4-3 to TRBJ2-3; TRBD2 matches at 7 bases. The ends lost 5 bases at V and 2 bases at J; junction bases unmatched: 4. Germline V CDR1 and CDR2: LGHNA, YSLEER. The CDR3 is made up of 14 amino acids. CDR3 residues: CASSGSGDTDTQYF. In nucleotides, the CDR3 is TGCGCCAGCAGCGGGAGCGGGGACACAGATACGCAGTATTTT.